These T cell receptor beta chains were read from a single sample in a study of blood T cell repertoires in COVID-19. The method was immunoSEQ multiplex PCR; TCRdb's version includes in-frame clones alone and lacks a portion of them. The sample lists roughly 110,000 clones; less than 85% were seen once. What was sequenced was peripheral blood. These receptors came from a woman aged 55-70 years with acute or convalescent COVID-19. CDR3s include the opening cysteine and the closing phenylalanine or tryptophan. Fields, in order: V gene, clone size, J gene, D gene, CDR3 protein, CDR3 DNA. The D gene is left open where the match is weak. A row's size may be missing; if present it is once, few, many or a size class.

>TRBV11-2|NA|TRBJ2-7|TRBD2
CASSSLGTSGRYEQYF
TGTGCCAGCAGCTCCCTAGGGACTAGCGGGAGATACGAGCAGTACTTC
>TRBV20-1|NA|TRBJ2-5|TRBD2
CSASPASGVETQYF
TGCAGTGCTAGTCCAGCTAGCGGGGTAGAGACCCAGTACTTC
>TRBV7-2|NA|TRBJ1-4|TRBD1
CASSLARGLREKLFF
TGTGCCAGCAGCTTAGCCAGGGGGCTGCGGGAAAAACTGTTTTTT
>TRBV5-1|NA|TRBJ2-2|TRBD1
CASSLRGQTNTGELFF
TGCGCCAGCAGCTTGAGGGGACAGACGAACACCGGGGAGCTGTTTTTT
>TRBV19|NA|TRBJ2-7|NA
CASSSGEVRYF
TGTGCCAGTAGTAGCGGGGAAGTGCGGTACTTC
>TRBV4-2|NA|TRBJ1-5|TRBD1
CASSQPGQSNQPQHF
TGTGCCAGCAGCCAACCGGGACAGTCCAATCAGCCCCAGCATTTT
>TRBV15|NA|TRBJ1-2|TRBD1
CATSRGATGSNYGYTF
TGTGCCACCAGCAGAGGAGCGACAGGGTCTAACTATGGCTACACCTTC
>TRBV7-2|NA|TRBJ2-5|NA
CASSWGGTQETQYF
TGTGCCAGCAGCTGGGGTGGGACTCAAGAGACCCAGTACTTC
>TRBV9|NA|TRBJ2-4|NA
CASSVGDLLAKNIQYF
TGTGCCAGCAGCGTTGGAGACCTTTTAGCCAAAAACATTCAGTACTTC
>TRBV12-5|NA|TRBJ2-5|NA
CASGLFITAGGVQETQYF
TGTGCTAGTGGTTTGTTTATAACGGCGGGCGGGGTGCAAGAGACCCAGTACTTC
>TRBV28|NA|TRBJ2-1|NA
CASSSRQEQFF
TGTGCCAGCAGTTCTAGACAGGAGCAGTTCTTC
>TRBV27|NA|TRBJ2-1|NA
CASSFGEIRLGNEQFF
TGTGCCAGCAGTTTTGGGGAGATACGTTTGGGGAATGAGCAGTTCTTC
>TRBV11-2|NA|TRBJ1-6|NA
CASSLDQGRNSPLHF
TGTGCCAGCAGCTTAGATCAGGGTCGGAATTCACCCCTCCACTTT
>TRBV5-1|NA|TRBJ2-5|TRBD1
CASSLDRGRQYF
TGCGCCAGCAGCCTCGACAGGGGGCGGCAGTACTTC
>TRBV7-9|NA|TRBJ2-1|NA
CASNLNPYNEQFF
TGTGCCAGCAATCTAAATCCCTACAATGAGCAGTTCTTC
>TRBV21-1|NA|TRBJ2-7|NA
CASNGGGPGEQYF
TGTGCCAGCAATGGGGGAGGACCCGGCGAGCAGTACTTC
>TRBV19|NA|TRBJ1-3|NA
CAISTTGNTIYF
TGTGCCATTTCAACTACGGGAAACACCATATATTTT
>TRBV5-1|NA|TRBJ2-1|TRBD2
CASSLVAGVSYNEQFF
TGCGCCAGCAGCTTGGTAGCGGGAGTGTCCTACAATGAGCAGTTCTTC
>TRBV9|once|TRBJ1-2|TRBD1
CASNPTGTGSSYGYTF
TGTGCCAGCAATCCCACCGGGACAGGGTCCTCCTATGGCTACACCTTC
>TRBV6-1|few|TRBJ1-1|TRBD1
CASSERTGDSRDTEAFF
TGTGCCAGCAGTGAACGGACAGGAGATTCAAGGGACACTGAAGCTTTCTTT
>TRBV4-2|NA|TRBJ1-2|NA
CASTLTGSYGYTF
TGTGCCAGTACTCTGACAGGCTCCTATGGCTACACCTTC
>TRBV5-1|once|TRBJ2-7|NA
CASSFAGTEQYF
TGCGCCAGCAGCTTCGCGGGGACCGAGCAGTACTTC
>TRBV6-2/TRBV6-3|NA|TRBJ2-3|NA
CASSPTKGGADTQYF
TGTGCCAGCAGCCCTACGAAAGGGGGTGCGGATACGCAGTATTTT
>TRBV2|NA|TRBJ1-2|NA
CATWLEVFDYGYTF
TGTGCCACCTGGTTGGAGGTCTTCGACTATGGCTACACCTTC
>TRBV7-3|NA|TRBJ2-6|TRBD1
CASSLIGGAGANVLTF
TGTGCCAGCAGCTTAATAGGGGGCGCTGGGGCCAACGTCCTGACTTTC
>TRBV7-8|NA|TRBJ1-1|NA
CASSSSGTLNTEAFF
TGTGCCAGCAGCTCATCCGGGACATTGAACACTGAAGCTTTCTTT
>TRBV6-5|NA|TRBJ2-2|TRBD1
CASSKTGGFSGELFF
TGTGCCAGCAGCAAGACAGGGGGCTTCTCCGGGGAGCTGTTTTTT
>TRBV3-1/TRBV3-2|NA|TRBJ2-2|TRBD1
CASSQSTGGHTGELFF
TGTGCCAGCAGCCAGTCGACAGGGGGACACACCGGGGAGCTGTTTTTT
>TRBV5-1|NA|TRBJ1-4|NA
CASSLMGTATNEKLFF
TGCGCCAGCAGCCTGATGGGGACTGCAACTAATGAAAAACTGTTTTTT
>TRBV6-5|NA|TRBJ1-1|TRBD1
CASDRGDLNTEAFF
TGTGCCAGTGACAGGGGAGACTTGAACACTGAAGCTTTCTTT
>TRBV18|NA|TRBJ1-1|NA
CASSRQGANSNTEAFF
TGTGCCAGCTCACGTCAAGGGGCCAACTCGAACACTGAAGCTTTCTTT
>TRBV19|NA|TRBJ2-2|TRBD1
CASSRGQGGGELFF
TGTGCCAGTAGTAGGGGACAGGGTGGCGGGGAGCTGTTTTTT
>TRBV25-1|NA|TRBJ1-1|TRBD1
CASSEWDRDTEAFF
TGTGCCAGCAGTGAATGGGACAGGGACACTGAAGCTTTCTTT
>TRBV28|once|TRBJ1-2|NA
CASSFQGSGYGYTF
TGTGCCAGCAGTTTTCAAGGGTCGGGATATGGCTACACCTTC
>TRBV6-4|NA|TRBJ2-2|NA
CASSVDRWDTGELFF
TGTGCCAGCAGTGTCGACAGGTGGGACACCGGGGAGCTGTTTTTT
>TRBV4-2|NA|TRBJ1-5|NA
CASSHDSSNQPQHF
TGTGCCAGCAGCCATGACTCCAGCAATCAGCCCCAGCATTTT
>TRBV28|once|TRBJ2-4|NA
CASSLLARKNIQYF
TGTGCCAGCAGTTTGCTGGCCCGCAAAAACATTCAGTACTTC
>TRBV28|NA|TRBJ1-3|NA
CASSPGLISGNTIYF
TGTGCCAGCAGCCCAGGTCTCATCTCTGGAAACACCATATATTTT
>TRBV29-1|once|TRBJ1-1|NA
CSVETNRGNTEAFF
TGCAGCGTTGAGACTAATCGGGGGAACACTGAAGCTTTCTTT
>TRBV12-3/TRBV12-4|NA|TRBJ1-1|NA
CASRAMNTEAFF
TGTGCCAGCAGGGCCATGAACACTGAAGCTTTCTTT
>TRBV27|NA|TRBJ2-7|TRBD2
CASSFETSGSYEQYF
TGTGCCAGCAGTTTTGAGACTAGCGGTTCCTACGAGCAGTACTTC
>TRBV19|NA|TRBJ1-4|NA
CASVTGNEKLFF
TGTGCCAGTGTGACAGGCAATGAAAAACTGTTTTTT
>TRBV2|NA|TRBJ1-1|NA
CASTRQGRTTEAFF
TGTGCCAGCACAAGGCAGGGTCGTACGACTGAAGCTTTCTTT
>TRBV5-1|NA|TRBJ1-3|NA
CASSLAAAAGNTIYF
TGCGCCAGCAGCTTGGCCGCGGCGGCAGGAAACACCATATATTTT
>TRBV5-1|NA|TRBJ2-5|TRBD2
CASSLGTSGRSRETQYF
TGCGCCAGCAGCTTGGGGACTAGCGGGAGATCGAGGGAGACCCAGTACTTC
>TRBV28|NA|TRBJ2-2|TRBD2
CASSLYWWASGSKGNPGELFF
TGTGCCAGCAGTTTATATTGGTGGGCTAGCGGGAGTAAAGGGAACCCCGGGGAGCTGTTTTTT
>TRBV7-6|once|TRBJ1-6|NA
CASSLLAGHNSPLHF
TGTGCCAGCAGCTTACTTGCAGGGCATAATTCACCCCTCCACTTT
>TRBV3-1/TRBV3-2|NA|TRBJ1-2|NA
CASSQGAGEQYTF
TGTGCCAGCAGCCAAGGGGCAGGGGAGCAGTACACCTTC
>TRBV4-1|NA|TRBJ1-4|TRBD1
CASSLGTAGGQGDEKLFF
TGCGCCAGCAGCCTAGGGACGGCGGGAGGACAGGGGGATGAAAAACTGTTTTTT
>TRBV6-5|NA|TRBJ2-7|TRBD1
CASSRTGVAYEQYF
TGTGCCAGCAGCCGGACAGGGGTTGCCTACGAGCAGTACTTC
>TRBV27|NA|TRBJ1-2|TRBD1
CASSFRTGEGYTF
TGTGCCAGCAGTTTTAGGACAGGAGAAGGCTACACCTTC